These 29 T cell receptor beta chains were sequenced from one sample in a study of cytomegalovirus exposure and HLA in healthy donors. Primers: 60 Vbeta forward and 13 Jbeta reverse. Profiled with immunoSEQ multiplex PCR; TCRdb holds only in-frame clones, not every one. The sample carries 100,000 to 150,000 clones, about two thirds recorded once. Input material: PBMCs. Receptors originate from a human donor in good health.

Notes on this clone: A junction boundary mismatches the germline segment, possibly from a read error. CDR3: CASSQDGEREGRNDQFF. Written as DNA, the CDR3 is TGTGCCAGCAGCCAAGATGGAGAGCGGGAGGGAAGGAATGATCAGTTCTTC. This chain uses TRBV4-2 with TRBJ2-1; 10 positions agree with TRBD2. Looked up from germline, CDR1 is LGHNA and CDR2 is YNFKEQ. This CDR3 contains 17 residues.

The chain uses TRBV2 and TRBJ2-2; maybe TRBD1 (5 bases). CDR1 SNHLY and CDR2 FYNNEI come from the germline V gene. The V and J ends lost 3 bases and 4 bases respectively, with 24 bases between them. The length of the CDR3 is 19 residues. The CDR3 region has the DNA TGTGCCAGCAGTGACCCCCCGTTTCTGGGGCGGCTACGCACCGGGGAGCTGTTTTTT. Amino acids: CASSDPPFLGRLRTGELFF.

This chain links TRBV15 with TRBJ1-4; D possibly corresponds to TRBD1 (6 bases). Looked up from germline, CDR1 is LNHNV and CDR2 is YYDKDF (reference sequence). The CDR3 has 15 residues. V was cut by 0 bases and J by 6 bases, with 11 bases left in between. Here the CDR3 reads CATSRDGGSYEKLFF. The DNA of the CDR3 is TGTGCCACCAGCAGAGATGGGGGCTCTTATGAAAAACTGTTTTTT.

This clone was seen just once. This rearrangement joins TRBV6-6 to TRBJ2-3, with D unclear. Germline CDR1 and CDR2: MNHNY and SVGAGI (reference sequence). V was trimmed by 2 bases and J by 4 bases, leaving 4 bases between them. This CDR3 spans 12 amino acids. The CDR3 DNA reads as TGTGCCAGCAGTTACACTGCAGATACGCAGTATTTT. This translates into CASSYTADTQYF.

The chain joins TRBV2 to TRBJ2-7; D perhaps matches TRBD1 (6 bases). Germline CDR1 reads SNHLY; CDR2 reads FYNNEI. Trimming removed 5 bases from V and 6 bases from J, with 14 bases in between. The CDR3 runs to 13 residues. In DNA, the CDR3 is TGTGCCAGCAGTCGGGCGGACAGCCTCGAGCAGTACTTC. This gives the protein CASSRADSLEQYF.

The V gene is TRBV10-3, the J gene TRBJ1-2; 7 bases map to TRBD1. This CDR3 comprises 12 residues. Germline V lookup: CDR1 ENHRY, CDR2 SYGVKD. V was clipped by 11 bases and J by 3 bases; unmatched bases: 6. CDR3 nucleotides: TGTGCCGGGGGACAGAGAGACTATGGCTACACCTTC. Protein sequence: CAGGQRDYGYTF.

This chain joins TRBV27 and TRBJ1-6; D possibly corresponds to TRBD1 (5 bases). The CDR3 length is 16 residues. V was shortened by 2 bases and J by 6 bases, with 14 bases between the two germline ends. CDR1 is MNHEY, CDR2 SMNVEV, per germline (reference sequence). This CDR3 reads CASSLSTGGRNSPLHF. Here the CDR3 DNA reads TGTGCCAGCAGTTTAAGTACGGGGGGTCGTAATTCACCCCTCCACTTT.

For the CDR3, the DNA is TGTGCCAGCAGTTTACCCAGGGGGAGCTCCTACAATGAGCAGTTCTTC. Protein product: CASSLPRGSSYNEQFF. This chain uses TRBV28 with TRBJ2-1, with 7 bases that match TRBD1. Trimming removed 2 bases from V and 0 bases from J; junction bases left unmatched: 4. Germline CDR1 and CDR2: MDHEN and SYDVKM. The CDR3 has 16 amino acids. Filled out from reference TRBV28 and TRBJ2-1, the complete variable domain reads DVKVTQSSRYLVKRTGEKVFLECVQDMDHENMFWYRQDPGLGLRLIYFSYDVKMKEKGDIPEGYSVSREKKERFSLILESASTNQTSMYLCASSLPRGSSYNEQFFGPGTRLTVL.

This clone has only one observation. The chain is built from TRBV7-9 and TRBJ2-2; D possibly corresponds to TRBD1 (6 bases). V lost 1 base and J lost 2, with 8 bases in between. CDR1 and CDR2 (germline): SEHNR, FQNEAQ (reference sequence). The CDR3 loop spans 15 amino acids. This CDR3 is CASSLVGGNTGELFF. The CDR3 region has the DNA TGTGCCAGCAGCTTAGTAGGGGGAAACACCGGGGAGCTGTTTTTT. Together with reference TRBV7-9 and TRBJ2-2, the CDR3 gives the full variable domain: DTGVSQNPRHKITKRGQNVTFRCDPISEHNRLYWYRQTLGQGPEFLTYFQNEAQLEKSRLLSDRFSAERPKGSFSTLEIQRTEQGDSAMYLCASSLVGGNTGELFFGEGSRLTVL.

This sequence joins TRBV14 and TRBJ1-2; D unresolved. The CDR3 is made up of 14 amino acids. Trimming pared 0 bases from V and 10 bases from J, leaving 15 bases between. Germline V CDR1 and CDR2: SGHDN, FVKESK. CDR3 loop: CASSQDLMGEAYTF. The DNA of the CDR3 is TGTGCCAGCAGCCAAGATCTGATGGGAGAAGCCTACACCTTC.

CDR3 amino acids: CASSQNGQGPYEQYF. In DNA form, the CDR3 reads TGCGCCAGCAGCCAAAATGGACAGGGCCCCTACGAGCAGTACTTC. This chain joins TRBV5-1 and TRBJ2-7, with 8 bases fitting TRBD1. V lost 4 bases, J lost 2 bases, and 8 bases stayed unmatched. The V gene's germline CDR1 is SGHRS and CDR2 YFSETQ. The length of the CDR3 is 15 residues.

The CDR3 loop is CASSLRGEGNYEQYF. The CDR3 region has the DNA TGTGCCAGCAGTCTCAGGGGAGAGGGGAACTACGAGCAGTACTTC. The chain is built from TRBV27 and TRBJ2-7; D may be TRBD1 (6 bases). V shed 5 bases and J shed 3 bases, with 17 bases lying between them. The CDR3 contains 15 residues. Germline CDR1 is MNHEY and CDR2 is SMNVEV (reference sequence).

The chain uses TRBV11-1 and TRBJ1-1; D unclear. Germline V gene sequence: CDR1 SGHAT, CDR2 FQDESV (reference sequence). CDR3 length equals 13 residues. The V end was cut by 4 bases, the J end by 4 bases, with 10 bases between. CDR3 in amino acids: CASSWASGTEAFF. The DNA of the CDR3 is TGTGCCAGCAGCTGGGCAAGCGGCACTGAAGCTTTCTTT. Full variable domain (rest looked up from reference TRBV11-1 and TRBJ1-1): EAEVAQSPRYKITEKSQAVAFWCDPISGHATLYWYRQILGQGPELLVQFQDESVVDDSQLPKDRFSAERLKGVDSTLKIQPAELGDSAMYLCASSWASGTEAFFGQGTRLTVV.

The chain employs TRBV29-1 and TRBJ1-4; no firm D call. The V and J ends lost 4 bases and 6 bases respectively, with 12 bases between them. The CDR3 totals 13 residues. Germline V lookup: CDR1 SQVTM, CDR2 ANQGSEA. CDR3 residues: CSVVVGVDEKLFF. Here the CDR3 DNA reads TGCAGCGTTGTCGTCGGGGTTGATGAAAAACTGTTTTTT.

This chain uses TRBV29-1 with TRBJ2-7; 7 bases are shared with TRBD1. The CDR3 is 14 amino acids. Trimming cost V 6 bases and J 0 bases; bases outside gene matches: 8. Germline V CDR1 and CDR2: SQVTM, ANQGSEA. The CDR3 nucleotides are TGCAGCGTCAGAAACAGGGGTAGCTCCTACGAGCAGTACTTC. Its translation is CSVRNRGSSYEQYF.

This clone appeared once. J is TRBJ2-5 and V is TRBV6-1; 13 nucleotides line up with TRBD2. From germline, CDR1 is MNHNS and CDR2 SASEGT. The ends lost 6 bases at V and 5 bases at J; junction bases unmatched: 9. The length of the CDR3 is 16 residues. The CDR3 DNA sequence: TGTGCCAGCAGCGAACGACTAGCGGGGGGTCGGGAGACCCAGTACTTC. Amino acid sequence: CASSERLAGGRETQYF.

The rearrangement uses TRBV5-6 and TRBJ2-7, with D perhaps TRBD2 (6 bases). CDR1 and CDR2 (germline): SGHDT, YYEEEE. The germline V and J ends were trimmed by 2 bases and 6 bases, with 18 bases remaining between them. This CDR3 has 15 amino acids. CDR3 residues: CASSFLAGRLLEQYF. The CDR3 DNA is TGTGCCAGCAGCTTCCTGGCGGGGAGGCTTCTCGAGCAGTACTTC.

The rearrangement joins TRBV30 to TRBJ2-4, with 10 bases aligning to TRBD1. The trim removed 2 bases at V and 2 bases at J, leaving 3 bases unmatched. This CDR3 is 15 amino acids long. Germline CDR1 reads GTSNPN; CDR2 reads SVGIG (reference sequence). The CDR3 DNA sequence: TGTGCCTGGAGTACGGGACAGGGGACCAAAAACATTCAGTACTTC. Translating gives CAWSTGQGTKNIQYF.

This chain connects TRBV10-2 to TRBJ2-2; 8 nucleotides align to TRBD2. Unmatched junction bases numbered 0, after V lost 5 bases and J lost 1 base. The CDR3 spans 14 residues. Germline CDR1 reads WSHSY; CDR2 reads SAAADI. The CDR3 protein is CASSLAGNTGELFF. The DNA of the CDR3 is TGCGCCAGCAGTCTAGCGGGGAACACCGGGGAGCTGTTTTTT.

A few counts support this clone. CDR3 nucleotide sequence: TGTGCCATCAGTGCACTAGCGGCTATCTACAATGAGCAGTTCTTC. It yields the protein CAISALAAIYNEQFF. V is TRBV10-3 and J is TRBJ2-1; TRBD2 aligns across 8 bases. V was clipped by 4 bases and J by 3 bases; unmatched bases: 5. CDR3 length: 15 residues. Per the germline V gene, CDR1 is ENHRY and CDR2 is SYGVKD.

The CDR3 nucleotides read TGTGCCAGCAGCTTAAAGCCCTTGGGGGCAACCGGGGAGCTGTTTTTT. Protein: CASSLKPLGATGELFF. This chain uses TRBV7-3 with TRBJ2-2; possibly TRBD1 for D (6 bases). Trimming shortened V by 1 base and J by 5 bases, and 14 bases separated the two germline ends. Germline V gene data show CDR1 as SGHTA and CDR2 as FQGTGA. The CDR3 spans 16 residues.

This clone was counted between two and nine times. V usage is TRBV10-3 and J usage is TRBJ1-2; 11 bases align to TRBD1. Unmatched junction bases numbered 4, after V lost 2 bases and J lost 5 bases. The CDR3 length is 15 residues. Germline values: CDR1 ENHRY, CDR2 SYGVKD. The DNA for the CDR3 is TGTGCCATCAGTGAGGCCGGGACAGGGGGGTATGGCTACACCTTC. Translating it yields CAISEAGTGGYGYTF.

This clone was observed a few times. V usage is TRBV19 and J usage is TRBJ2-2; D ambiguous. The germline gives CDR1 LNHDA, CDR2 SQIVND (reference sequence). V was cut by 9 bases and J by 0 bases, with 14 bases left in between. The CDR3 has 15 amino acids. DNA for the CDR3: TGTGCCAGCAAAGACACCTACGCGAACACCGGGGAGCTGTTTTTT. Protein sequence: CASKDTYANTGELFF.

The chain couples TRBV7-6 to TRBJ2-7, with 11 bases identical to TRBD2. This CDR3 contains 16 residues. Trimming at V came to 5 bases and at J to 0 bases, leaving 6 bases not matched to a gene. In germline, CDR1 is SGHVS, CDR2 FNYEAQ. CDR3 amino acids: CASSTLAGGFSYEQYF. The CDR3 bases are TGTGCCAGCAGCACCCTAGCGGGGGGCTTCTCCTACGAGCAGTACTTC.

This CDR3 reads CASSQEPRGNQPQHF. The CDR3 bases are TGCGCCAGCAGCCAAGAACCTCGCGGCAATCAGCCCCAGCATTTT. The chain employs TRBV4-3 and TRBJ1-5; D not certain. V was trimmed by 0 bases and J by 2 bases, leaving 8 bases between them. The CDR3 runs to 15 residues. CDR1 and CDR2 from the germline V gene are LGHNA and YSLEER.

This clone was observed a few times. This CDR3 is also generated by other DNA sequences in the sample. Written as DNA, the CDR3 is TGTGCCTGGAGCGGACTAGCGTACACCGGGGAGCTGTTTTTT. Its translation: CAWSGLAYTGELFF. The gene calls are TRBV30 and TRBJ2-2, with 9 bases identical to TRBD2. Trimming cost V 3 bases and J 3 bases; bases outside gene matches: 2. In germline, CDR1 is GTSNPN, CDR2 SVGIG (reference sequence). The CDR3 has 14 amino acids. Variable domain in full (rest from reference TRBV30 and TRBJ2-2): SQTIHQWPATLVQPVGSPLSLECTVEGTSNPNLYWYRQAAGRGLQLLFYSVGIGQISSEVPQNLSASRPQDRQFILSSKKLLLSDSGFYLCAWSGLAYTGELFFGEGSRLTVL.

This sequence joins TRBV7-9 and TRBJ1-1; 12 nucleotides agree with TRBD1. This CDR3 has 15 amino acids. Germline V gene data show CDR1 as SEHNR and CDR2 as FQNEAQ (reference sequence). Unmatched junction bases numbered 5, after V lost 5 bases and J lost 4 bases. The CDR3 here is CASSVRDRGPTEAFF. In DNA form, the CDR3 reads TGTGCCAGCAGCGTCCGGGACAGGGGGCCCACTGAAGCTTTCTTT. The full variable domain, in which reference TRBV7-9 and TRBJ1-1 provide the parts outside the CDR3, is DTGVSQNPRHKITKRGQNVTFRCDPISEHNRLYWYRQTLGQGPEFLTYFQNEAQLEKSRLLSDRFSAERPKGSFSTLEIQRTEQGDSAMYLCASSVRDRGPTEAFFGQGTRLTVV.

The chain combines TRBV7-2 with TRBJ1-3; 8 nucleotides line up with TRBD1. Losses at the gene ends were 3 bases for V and 2 bases for J; bases not matched to a gene: 3. The CDR3 consists of 15 residues. In germline, CDR1 is SGHTA, CDR2 FQGNSA. CDR3: CASSFLQGAGNTIYF. CDR3 in DNA: TGTGCCAGCAGCTTCCTACAGGGGGCTGGAAACACCATATATTTT. Together with reference TRBV7-2 and TRBJ1-3, the CDR3 gives the full variable domain: GAGVSQSPSNKVTEKGKDVELRCDPISGHTALYWYRQSLGQGLEFLIYFQGNSAPDKSGLPSDRFSAERTGGSVSTLTIQRTQQEDSAVYLCASSFLQGAGNTIYFGEGSWLTVV.

This chain joins TRBV5-1 and TRBJ1-1; D is possibly TRBD1 (6 bases). This CDR3 has 15 amino acids. Deletions cut 0 bases from V and 0 bases from J, with 9 bases between. The germline gives CDR1 SGHRS, CDR2 YFSETQ. The CDR3 DNA reads as TGCGCCAGCAGCTTGGAGCACAGGGTGAACACTGAAGCTTTCTTT. It specifies CASSLEHRVNTEAFF.